This passage covers 31 T cell receptor beta chains from one sample sequenced in a study of graft-versus-host responses after intestinal transplantation. Sequencing used immunoSEQ multiplex PCR; TCRdb keeps in-frame clones, though not all of them. Among tens of thousands of clones listed, roughly four fifths were seen once. This specimen was PBMCs, taken about 160 weeks after transplant. The source is a human patient who received an intestinal transplant, so some T cells may come from the graft donor.

This clone was counted a few times. V usage is TRBV6-4 and J usage is TRBJ1-6; D is undetermined. Trimming shortened V by 2 bases and J by 6 bases, and 5 bases separated the two germline ends. Germline-derived CDR1 and CDR2 are MRHNA and SNTAGT. The CDR3 contains 13 residues. The CDR3 region is CASSDRFNSPLHF. The CDR3 DNA reads as TGTGCCAGCAGTGACAGGTTTAATTCACCCCTCCACTTT.

The chain carries TRBV4-1 and TRBJ1-1; D remains unclear. V shed 2 bases and J shed 6 bases, with 16 bases lying between them. The CDR3 consists of 15 residues. Germline V CDR1 and CDR2: MGHRA, YSYEKL. The CDR3: CASSQTRGSEAEAFF. CDR3 sequence (DNA): TGCGCCAGCAGCCAAACTCGGGGTAGTGAGGCTGAAGCTTTCTTT.

As to this clone: At one boundary the junction diverges from the germline segment, which might be a read error. This chain uses TRBV6-1 with TRBJ1-4; D ambiguous. The CDR3 is 13 residues long. The germline CDR1 and CDR2 sequences are MNHNS and SASEGT. The CDR3 coding sequence is TGTGCCACCAGTCGAGGAGGTAATGAAAAACTGTTTTTT. It translates to CATSRGGNEKLFF.

This chain joins TRBV15 and TRBJ2-5; D tentatively fits TRBD1 or TRBD2 (5 bases each). Trimming took off 0 bases at V and 5 bases at J, with 7 bases between the two ends. Germline V CDR1 and CDR2: LNHNV, YYDKDF (reference sequence). The CDR3 is 13 residues long. CDR3 DNA: TGTGCCACCAGCAGAGATTGGGGGGAGACCCAGTACTTC. Its protein product is CATSRDWGETQYF.

The chain has TRBV5-1 and TRBJ2-3; no clear D gene. Germline CDR1 and CDR2: SGHRS and YFSETQ. V was trimmed by 0 bases and J by 4 bases, leaving 6 bases between them. The CDR3 loop spans 13 amino acids. The DNA for the CDR3 is TGCGCCAGCAGCTTGGGTTCGGCAGATACGCAGTATTTT. Translated, it gives CASSLGSADTQYF. Looking up the rest from reference TRBV5-1 and TRBJ2-3 gives the full variable domain: KAGVTQTPRYLIKTRGQQVTLSCSPISGHRSVSWYQQTPGQGLQFLFEYFSETQRNKGNFPGRFSGRQFSNSRSEMNVSTLELGDSALYLCASSLGSADTQYFGPGTRLTVL.

V and J are TRBV5-4 and TRBJ2-4, with TRBD1 identical over 9 bases. Per the germline V gene, CDR1 is SGHNT and CDR2 is YYREEE (reference sequence). The CDR3 spans 16 residues. With 4 bases clipped from V and 2 bases from J, the junction kept 7 bases outside the gene matches. Here the CDR3 DNA reads TGTGCCAGCAGCAAGGGACAGGGAGACTCCAAAAACATTCAGTACTTC. This codes for CASSKGQGDSKNIQYF. The complete variable domain, with remaining parts taken from reference TRBV5-4 and TRBJ2-4, reads ETGVTQSPTHLIKTRGQQVTLRCSSQSGHNTVSWYQQALGQGPQFIFQYYREEENGRGNFPPRFSGLQFPNYSSELNVNALELDDSALYLCASSKGQGDSKNIQYFGAGTRLSVL.

The chain carries TRBV6-5 and TRBJ1-6, with 7 bases that match TRBD1. Germline CDR1 is MNHEY and CDR2 is SVGAGI. The CDR3 extends over 14 amino acids. The ends lost 2 bases at V and 7 bases at J; junction bases unmatched: 2. CDR3 protein: CASSYARGNSPLHF. The CDR3 nucleotides read TGTGCCAGCAGTTACGCCAGGGGGAATTCACCCCTCCACTTT.

The V gene is TRBV19, the J gene TRBJ1-6; D is undetermined. The germline gives CDR1 LNHDA, CDR2 SQIVND (reference sequence). Trimming left V 5 bases short and J 0 bases short, with 11 bases between. The CDR3 runs to 16 residues. The CDR3 is CASSPQLSSYNSPLHF. Written as DNA, the CDR3 is TGTGCCAGTAGTCCTCAGCTGAGCTCCTATAATTCACCCCTCCACTTT.

This clone occurred once. The chain uses TRBV2 and TRBJ2-4, with D possibly being TRBD1 (6 bases). V lost 6 bases and J 6 bases, leaving 21 bases between the germline ends. The V gene's germline CDR1 is SNHLY and CDR2 FYNNEI. The CDR3 spans 16 residues. The CDR3 nucleotides read TGTGCCAGCAGGATGACGGGGACACGGGTTGGAAACATTCAGTACTTC. This gives the protein CASRMTGTRVGNIQYF.

As to this clone: The junction shows a germline mismatch at one end, possibly a read error. This chain uses TRBV6-5 with TRBJ1-2; D is unresolved. The V gene's germline CDR1 is MNHEY and CDR2 SVGAGI. The CDR3 is made up of 14 amino acids. The CDR3, as DNA: TGTGCCAGCAGTGACTCCGGGCCAGAGGTTGGCTACACCTTC. It translates to CASSDSGPEVGYTF.

The chain recombines TRBV5-1 with TRBJ2-7, with D unresolved. The CDR3 contains 14 residues. Trimming cost V 2 bases and J 3 bases, with 12 bases left between them. Germline V gives CDR1 SGHRS, CDR2 YFSETQ. In DNA form, the CDR3 reads TGCGCCAGCAGCTTAAGGAGCCCCGACTACGAGCAGTACTTC. This sequence encodes CASSLRSPDYEQYF.

This clone was counted a few times. The rearrangement joins TRBV6-4 to TRBJ2-3; TRBD2 matches 8 bases. This CDR3 has 15 residues. Germline V gives CDR1 MRHNA, CDR2 SNTAGT. V shed 0 bases and J 1 base; nucleotides not matched to a gene: 0. CDR3 nucleotides: TGTGCCAGCAGTGACTCTAGCGGGGGCACAGATACGCAGTATTTT. Encoded protein: CASSDSSGGTDTQYF.

The V gene is TRBV19, the J gene TRBJ1-3; possibly TRBD1 for D (5 bases). CDR1 is LNHDA and CDR2 is SQIVND in the germline V gene (reference sequence). Trimming left V 5 bases short and J 4 bases short, with 12 bases between. The CDR3 runs to 14 residues. The DNA for the CDR3 is TGTGCCAGTAGTGATCACGGACAAGGAAACACCATATATTTT. Translation gives CASSDHGQGNTIYF.

CDR3 loop: CASSESSAPPEQFF. The CDR3 region has the DNA TGTGCCAGCAGTGAAAGCTCGGCGCCCCCCGAGCAGTTCTTC. The chain links TRBV2 to TRBJ2-1; D remains ambiguous. The CDR3 sequence is 14 residues long. From germline, CDR1 is SNHLY and CDR2 FYNNEI. V was cut by 2 bases and J by 10 bases, with 15 bases left in between.

The J gene is TRBJ2-5, the V gene TRBV29-1, with TRBD1 identical over 10 bases. Germline-derived CDR1 and CDR2 are SQVTM and ANQGSEA. Trimming cost V 4 bases and J 5 bases; bases outside gene matches: 7. This CDR3 contains 14 residues. The CDR3 DNA reads as TGCAGCGTTGCGGACAGGGGGGAGTGGGAGACCCAGTACTTC. Its translation is CSVADRGEWETQYF.

The gene calls are TRBV5-1 and TRBJ2-1, with TRBD2 matching over 7 bases. This CDR3 spans 15 amino acids. V shed 4 bases, J shed 5 bases, and the junction held 9 bases outside the gene matches. Germline CDR1 reads SGHRS; CDR2 reads YFSETQ. CDR3 loop: CASSLWTSSNNEQFF. CDR3 in DNA: TGCGCCAGCAGCCTGTGGACTAGTTCTAACAATGAGCAGTTCTTC.

The chain employs TRBV2 and TRBJ1-2, with D tentatively TRBD1 (5 bases). Per the germline V gene, CDR1 is SNHLY and CDR2 is FYNNEI. The CDR3 has 13 residues. Trimming removed 7 bases from V and 2 bases from J, with 11 bases in between. DNA of the CDR3: TGTGCCAGCATTAGACAGCTCAACTATGGCTACACCTTC. This sequence encodes CASIRQLNYGYTF.

This clone was counted a few times. The V call is TRBV29-1, the J call TRBJ2-7, with 10 positions matching TRBD2. CDR1 and CDR2 from the germline V gene are SQVTM and ANQGSEA. Germline trimming cut 6 bases from V and 3 bases from J; bases unmatched to any gene: 5. The CDR3 covers 13 residues. The CDR3 bases are TGCAGCGTGACCGGGACTAGCGTCTACGAGCAGTACTTC. Its translation is CSVTGTSVYEQYF.

This chain links TRBV18 with TRBJ1-2, with D possibly TRBD1 on 6 matching bases. This CDR3 has 11 amino acids. Trimming pared 8 bases from V and 13 bases from J, leaving 17 bases between. Germline V gene sequence: CDR1 KGHSH, CDR2 LQKENI. The DNA for the CDR3 is TGTGCCAGCACTGGGGGGGCTGATCGCACCTTC. Its translation is CASTGGADRTF.

The chain combines TRBV2 with TRBJ2-7, with D perhaps given as TRBD1 or TRBD2 (5 bases each). V dropped 8 bases and J dropped 0 bases, with 17 bases sitting between them. CDR1 and CDR2 (germline): SNHLY, FYNNEI. The CDR3 sequence is 15 residues long. The CDR3 protein is CASALLEGSSYEQYF. CDR3 sequence (DNA): TGTGCCAGCGCCCTCCTTGAGGGGAGCTCCTACGAGCAGTACTTC. Using reference TRBV2 and TRBJ2-7 for the parts outside the CDR3, the full variable domain is EPEVTQTPSHQVTQMGQEVILRCVPISNHLYFYWYRQILGQKVEFLVSFYNNEISEKSEIFDDQFSVERPDGSNFTLKIRSTKLEDSAMYFCASALLEGSSYEQYFGPGTRLTVT.

The chain uses TRBV18 and TRBJ1-1; possibly TRBD1 for D (5 bases). This CDR3 region has 13 residues. CDR1 and CDR2 (germline): KGHSH, LQKENI. The V and J ends lost 3 bases and 1 base respectively, with 6 bases between them. This chain's CDR3 is CASSPGENTEAFF. The CDR3 nucleotides read TGTGCCAGCTCACCGGGGGAGAACACTGAAGCTTTCTTT.

DNA of the CDR3: TGTGCCAGCAGTCGACTAGCGGGTTCCTACGAGCAGTACTTC. It specifies CASSRLAGSYEQYF. This chain links TRBV6-6 with TRBJ2-7, with 10 positions matching TRBD2. The V gene's germline CDR1 is MNHNY and CDR2 SVGAGI (reference sequence). V lost 5 bases, J lost 1 base, and 2 bases stayed unmatched. The CDR3 runs 14 residues.

The CDR3: CASSLSTGAGTEAFF. CDR3 DNA: TGTGCCAGCAGTTTATCAACAGGGGCAGGCACTGAAGCTTTCTTT. The J gene is TRBJ1-1, the V gene TRBV28; TRBD1 matches at 7 bases. The V segment lost 1 base and the J segment 4 bases; nucleotides outside the gene matches: 6. Germline lookup yields CDR1 MDHEN and CDR2 SYDVKM. The CDR3 is made up of 15 amino acids.

The chain couples TRBV5-4 to TRBJ2-5; the D is unclear. The length of the CDR3 is 14 residues. The germline V and J ends were trimmed by 5 bases and 5 bases, with 16 bases remaining between them. Germline CDR1 SGHNT, CDR2 YYREEE (reference sequence). The chain's CDR3 is CASRGGRIGETQYF. CDR3 nucleotides: TGTGCCAGCAGGGGCGGACGTATTGGGGAGACCCAGTACTTC.

This clone was seen once. The rearrangement joins TRBV5-4 to TRBJ1-6, with D possibly matching TRBD1 (5 bases). The CDR3 runs to 14 residues. Trimming removed 0 bases at V and 7 bases at J, with 8 bases between. CDR1 SGHNT and CDR2 YYREEE come from the germline V gene (reference sequence). The CDR3: CASSLGAGNSPLHF. CDR3 in DNA: TGTGCCAGCAGCTTGGGCGCAGGGAATTCACCCCTCCACTTT.

This chain joins TRBV7-2 and TRBJ2-1; 11 nucleotides agree with TRBD2. The CDR3 length is 14 residues. The V gene end was trimmed by 5 bases and the J gene end by 7 bases; junction bases not matched to a gene: 4. Germline V gene lookup returns CDR1 SGHTA and CDR2 FQGNSA. The CDR3 sequence: CASSPRLAGNEQFF. CDR3 sequence (DNA): TGTGCCAGCAGCCCCCGACTAGCGGGGAATGAGCAGTTCTTC. Supplemented by reference TRBV7-2 and TRBJ2-1, the full variable domain reads GAGVSQSPSNKVTEKGKDVELRCDPISGHTALYWYRQSLGQGLEFLIYFQGNSAPDKSGLPSDRFSAERTGGSVSTLTIQRTQQEDSAVYLCASSPRLAGNEQFFGPGTRLTVL.

The chain couples TRBV5-1 to TRBJ1-1; D may be TRBD1 (5 bases). This CDR3 contains 13 residues. Germline values: CDR1 SGHRS, CDR2 YFSETQ. Trimming removed 4 bases from V and 11 bases from J, with 18 bases in between. CDR3 residues: CASSLSVGTAAFF. The CDR3 bases are TGCGCCAGCAGCCTGTCCGTGGGGACCGCGGCTTTCTTT.

The chain has TRBV2 and TRBJ2-1; perhaps TRBD1 as D (5 bases). CDR3 length equals 15 residues. Germline CDR1 reads SNHLY; CDR2 reads FYNNEI. V was pared by 3 bases and J by 6 bases, with 15 bases between. The CDR3 bases are TGTGCCAGCAGTGATGTTCGTTGGGGCGGCAATGAGCAGTTCTTC. Protein: CASSDVRWGGNEQFF.

This chain uses TRBV11-3 with TRBJ1-5; D gene uncertain. Per the germline V gene, CDR1 is SGHNT and CDR2 is YENEEA. V was shortened by 7 bases and J by 7 bases, with 11 bases between the two germline ends. This CDR3 spans 12 amino acids. The CDR3 reads CASISGVQPQHF. The DNA for the CDR3 is TGTGCCAGCATCTCTGGGGTCCAGCCCCAGCATTTT.

The J gene is TRBJ2-1, the V gene TRBV2; 7 bases agree with TRBD2. The CDR3 has 17 residues. The trim removed 1 base at V and 4 bases at J, leaving 10 bases unmatched. CDR1 is SNHLY, CDR2 FYNNEI, per germline. CDR3 bases: TGTGCCAGCAGTGAAGGCCCCTTAGCGGGCCCTTACAATGAGCAGTTCTTC. It encodes CASSEGPLAGPYNEQFF.

The rearrangement uses TRBV6-1 and TRBJ2-3, with D tentatively TRBD1 or TRBD2 (5 bases each). V was cut by 6 bases and J by 0 bases, with 7 bases left in between. The CDR3 loop spans 13 amino acids. The germline gives CDR1 MNHNS, CDR2 SASEGT. CDR3 sequence reads: CASSRDSTDTQYF. The DNA of the CDR3 is TGTGCCAGCAGCAGGGACAGCACAGATACGCAGTATTTT.